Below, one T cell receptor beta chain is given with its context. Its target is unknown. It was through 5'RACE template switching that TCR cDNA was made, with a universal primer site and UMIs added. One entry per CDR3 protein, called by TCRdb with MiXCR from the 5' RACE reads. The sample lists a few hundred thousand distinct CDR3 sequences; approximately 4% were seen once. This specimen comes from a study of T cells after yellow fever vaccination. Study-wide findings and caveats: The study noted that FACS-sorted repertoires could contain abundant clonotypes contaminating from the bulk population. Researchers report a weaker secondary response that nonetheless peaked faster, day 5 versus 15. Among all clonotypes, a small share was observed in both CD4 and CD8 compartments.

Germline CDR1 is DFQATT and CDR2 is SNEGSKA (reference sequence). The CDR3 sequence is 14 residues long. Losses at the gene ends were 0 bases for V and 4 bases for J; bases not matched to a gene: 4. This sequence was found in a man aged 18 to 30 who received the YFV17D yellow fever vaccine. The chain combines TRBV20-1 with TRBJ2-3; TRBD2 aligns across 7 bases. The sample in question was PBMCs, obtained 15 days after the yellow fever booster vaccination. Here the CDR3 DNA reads TGCAGTGCTAGAGATCCCGGACTAGCAGATACGCAGTATTTT. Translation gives CSARDPGLADTQYF.